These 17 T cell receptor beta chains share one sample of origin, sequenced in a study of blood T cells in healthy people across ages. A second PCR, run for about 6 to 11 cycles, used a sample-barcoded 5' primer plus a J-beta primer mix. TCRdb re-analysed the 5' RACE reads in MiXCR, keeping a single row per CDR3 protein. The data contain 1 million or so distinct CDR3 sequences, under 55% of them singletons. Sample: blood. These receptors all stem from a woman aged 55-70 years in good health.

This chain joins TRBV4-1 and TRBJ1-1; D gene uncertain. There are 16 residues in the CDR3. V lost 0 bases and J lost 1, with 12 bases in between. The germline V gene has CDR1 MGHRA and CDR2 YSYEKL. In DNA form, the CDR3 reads TGCGCCAGCAGCCAAGATCCCACGGGGAAGAACACTGAAGCTTTCTTT. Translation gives CASSQDPTGKNTEAFF.

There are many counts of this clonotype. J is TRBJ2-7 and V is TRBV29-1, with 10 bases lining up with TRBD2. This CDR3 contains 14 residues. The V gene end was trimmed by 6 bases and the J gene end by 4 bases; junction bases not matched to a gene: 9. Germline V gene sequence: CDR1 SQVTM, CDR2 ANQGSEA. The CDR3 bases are TGCAGCGTCAAACTCTTGACTAGCGGGTACGAGCAGTACTTC. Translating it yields CSVKLLTSGYEQYF.

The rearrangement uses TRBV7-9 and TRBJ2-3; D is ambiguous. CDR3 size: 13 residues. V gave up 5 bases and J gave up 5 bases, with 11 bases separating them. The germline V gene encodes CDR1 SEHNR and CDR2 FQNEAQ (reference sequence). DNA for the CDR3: TGTGCCAGCAGCGCACGAGGTAAAGATACGCAGTATTTT. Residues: CASSARGKDTQYF.

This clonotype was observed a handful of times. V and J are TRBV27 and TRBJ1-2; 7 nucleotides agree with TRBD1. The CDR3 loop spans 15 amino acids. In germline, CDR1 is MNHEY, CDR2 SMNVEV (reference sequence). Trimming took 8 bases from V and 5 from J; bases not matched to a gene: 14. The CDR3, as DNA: TGTGCCAGCGGACCCCAGGGGGGGCGAGGGTATGGCTACACCTTC. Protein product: CASGPQGGRGYGYTF.

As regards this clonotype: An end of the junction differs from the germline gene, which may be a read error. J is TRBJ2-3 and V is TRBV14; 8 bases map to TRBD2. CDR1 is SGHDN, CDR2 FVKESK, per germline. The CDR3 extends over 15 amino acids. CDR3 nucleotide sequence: TGTGCCAGCAGCCAAGGCAGCGGGAGTTCAGATACGCTGTATTTT. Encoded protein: CASSQGSGSSDTLYF.

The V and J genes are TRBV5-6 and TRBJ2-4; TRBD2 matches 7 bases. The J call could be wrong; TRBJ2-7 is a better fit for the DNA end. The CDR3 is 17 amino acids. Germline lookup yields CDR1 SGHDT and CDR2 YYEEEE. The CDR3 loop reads CASSLSGWGDYADEQYF. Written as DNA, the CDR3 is TGTGCCAGCAGCTTGTCGGGTTGGGGGGACTACGCCGACGAGCAGTACTTC.

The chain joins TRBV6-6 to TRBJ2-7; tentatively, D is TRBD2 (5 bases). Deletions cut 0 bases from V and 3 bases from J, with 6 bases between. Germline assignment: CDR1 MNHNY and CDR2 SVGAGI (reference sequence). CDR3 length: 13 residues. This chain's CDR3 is CASSYSEGYEQYF. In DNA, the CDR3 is TGTGCCAGCAGTTACTCCGAGGGCTACGAGCAGTACTTC.

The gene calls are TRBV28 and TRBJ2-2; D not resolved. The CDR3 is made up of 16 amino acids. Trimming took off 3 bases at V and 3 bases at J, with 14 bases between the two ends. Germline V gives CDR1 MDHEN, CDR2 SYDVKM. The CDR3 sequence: CASSFNLARDTGELFF. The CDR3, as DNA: TGTGCCAGCAGTTTCAACCTGGCCCGGGACACCGGGGAGCTGTTTTTT.

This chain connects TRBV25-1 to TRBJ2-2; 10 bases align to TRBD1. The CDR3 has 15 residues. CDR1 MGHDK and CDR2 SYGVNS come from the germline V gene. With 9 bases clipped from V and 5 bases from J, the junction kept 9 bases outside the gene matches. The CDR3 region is CASWTGGSRTGELFF. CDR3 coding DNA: TGTGCCAGTTGGACAGGGGGAAGTCGGACCGGGGAGCTGTTTTTT.

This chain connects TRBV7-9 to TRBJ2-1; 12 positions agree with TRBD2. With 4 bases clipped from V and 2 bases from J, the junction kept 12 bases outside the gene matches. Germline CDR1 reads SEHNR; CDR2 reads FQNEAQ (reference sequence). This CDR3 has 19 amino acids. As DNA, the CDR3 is TGTGCCAGCAGCTACACCAGTAAGACTAGCGGGAGACCCTACAATGAGCAGTTCTTC. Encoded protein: CASSYTSKTSGRPYNEQFF. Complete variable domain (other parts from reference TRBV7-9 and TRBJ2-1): DTGVSQNPRHKITKRGQNVTFRCDPISEHNRLYWYRQTLGQGPEFLTYFQNEAQLEKSRLLSDRFSAERPKGSFSTLEIQRTEQGDSAMYLCASSYTSKTSGRPYNEQFFGPGTRLTVL.

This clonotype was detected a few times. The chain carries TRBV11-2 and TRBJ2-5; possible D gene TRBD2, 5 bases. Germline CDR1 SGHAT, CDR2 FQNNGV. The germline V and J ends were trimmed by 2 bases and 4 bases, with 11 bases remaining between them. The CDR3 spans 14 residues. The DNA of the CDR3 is TGTGCCAGCAGCTTATTAATGGGAGCAGAGACCCAGTACTTC. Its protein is CASSLLMGAETQYF.

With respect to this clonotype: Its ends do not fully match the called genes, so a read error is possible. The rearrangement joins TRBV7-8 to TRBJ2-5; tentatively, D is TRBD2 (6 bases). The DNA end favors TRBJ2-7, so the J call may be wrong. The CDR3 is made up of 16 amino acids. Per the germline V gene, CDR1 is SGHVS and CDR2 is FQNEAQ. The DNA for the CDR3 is TGTGTCAGCAGCTCCCCCAGGCTAGGACTATCCTACGAGCAGTACTTC. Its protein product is CVSSSPRLGLSYEQYF.

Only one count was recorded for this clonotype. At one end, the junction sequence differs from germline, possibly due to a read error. The DNA for the CDR3 is TGTACCAGCAGCCTAAAACCAGGGGGCAGTGAAGCTTTCTTT. Translating gives CTSSLKPGGSEAFF. This chain links TRBV3-1 with TRBJ1-1, with 8 bases identical to TRBD1. This CDR3 contains 14 residues. CDR1 is LGHDT, CDR2 YNNKEL, per germline (reference sequence). The full variable domain, its missing parts supplied by reference TRBV3-1 and TRBJ1-1, is DTAVSQTPKYLVTQMGNDKSIKCEQNLGHDTMYWYKQDSKKFLKIMFSYNNKELIINETVPNRFSPKSPDKAHLNLHINSLELGDSAVYFCTSSLKPGGSEAFFGQGTRLTVV.

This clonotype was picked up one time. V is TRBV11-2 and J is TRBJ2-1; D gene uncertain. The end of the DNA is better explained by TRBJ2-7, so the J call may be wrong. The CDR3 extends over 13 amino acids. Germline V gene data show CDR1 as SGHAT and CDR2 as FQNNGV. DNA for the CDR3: TGTGCCAGCAGCGTTACACCTTACAATGAGCAGTACTTC. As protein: CASSVTPYNEQYF.

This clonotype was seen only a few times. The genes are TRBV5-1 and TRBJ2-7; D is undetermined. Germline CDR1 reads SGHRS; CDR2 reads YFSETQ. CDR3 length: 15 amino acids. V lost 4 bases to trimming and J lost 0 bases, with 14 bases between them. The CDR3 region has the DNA TGCGCCAGCAGCCCTGACGGATCTAGCTCCTACGAGCAGTACTTC. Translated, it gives CASSPDGSSSYEQYF.

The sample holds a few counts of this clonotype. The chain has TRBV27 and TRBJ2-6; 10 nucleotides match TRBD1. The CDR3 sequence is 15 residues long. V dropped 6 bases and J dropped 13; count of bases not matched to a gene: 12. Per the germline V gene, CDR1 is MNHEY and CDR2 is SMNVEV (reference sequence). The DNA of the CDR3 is TGTGCCAGCAGCCCCTCCGGGACAGGGGTTCGGGTCCTGACTTTC. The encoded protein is CASSPSGTGVRVLTF.

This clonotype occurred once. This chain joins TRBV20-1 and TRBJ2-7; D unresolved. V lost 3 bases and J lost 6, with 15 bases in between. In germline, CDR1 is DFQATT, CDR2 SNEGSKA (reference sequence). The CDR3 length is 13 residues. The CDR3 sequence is CSASLRRDLEQYF. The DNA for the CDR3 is TGCAGTGCTAGTCTCCGTAGAGACCTCGAGCAGTACTTC.